The entry below describes one TCR beta chain. This sample stems from a study of blood T cell repertoires in COVID-19. The overall study: PBMCs, B-cell-depleted T cells, or T cells provided the cDNA or gDNA that made up the material.

Original processing notes: Quantification of nucleated cells was approximated via reference gene primer amplification. Only in-frame clones appear in the TCRdb table, and some are missing; sequencing was by immunoSEQ multiplex PCR. Clone size and V and J calls were adopted from that table, with D and trimming inferred from the DNA. The sample carries more than 50,000 clones, roughly 80% recorded once. This receptor was identified in a woman aged 60 to 75 with acute or convalescent COVID-19. The sample consisted of peripheral blood.

The CDR3 sequence: CASSLTGLPEAFF. Here the CDR3 DNA reads TGTGCCAGCAGCTTAACAGGGCTACCTGAAGCTTTCTTT. The genes are TRBV6-6 and TRBJ1-1; a weak D match, TRBD1 (6 bases). Germline V lookup: CDR1 MNHNY, CDR2 SVGAGI (reference sequence). Trimming took 6 bases from V and 6 from J, leaving 14 bases between them. The CDR3 consists of 13 residues.